The 25 T cell receptor beta chains listed next were all sequenced from one sample in a study of shared clonotypes between healthy human individuals. Positive CCR7 selection of CD45RO-negative cells yielded the naive CD8 cells, and terminally differentiated effector memory CD45RA+ cells were excluded. Clones were read by immunoSEQ multiplex PCR, and TCRdb kept only the in-frame ones, dropping some. This sample has some 2,000,000 clones, with roughly 94% found just once. The specimen sequenced was naive CD8+ T cells sorted from blood. These receptors all come from a man between 18 and 35 years old in good health.

This chain connects TRBV5-6 to TRBJ2-3; D gene uncertain. Germline loops: CDR1 SGHDT, CDR2 YYEEEE. Trimming removed 7 bases from V and 4 bases from J, with 7 bases in between. This CDR3 contains 11 residues. The CDR3 reads CASSDADTQYF. CDR3 coding DNA: TGTGCCAGCTCTGACGCAGATACGCAGTATTTT.

The V call is TRBV27, the J call TRBJ2-7; 7 positions match TRBD2. V lost 3 bases and J lost 0; bases outside the gene matches: 8. The CDR3 totals 16 residues. CDR1 and CDR2 from the germline V gene are MNHEY and SMNVEV (reference sequence). In DNA, the CDR3 is TGTGCCAGCAGTTTTACCCTAGCGGAGAGCTCCTACGAGCAGTACTTC. Protein: CASSFTLAESSYEQYF.

This chain uses TRBV10-2 with TRBJ2-2; TRBD1 aligns across 9 bases. The junction had 6 bases not matched to a gene; V was cut back by 5 bases and J by 2 bases. Germline loops: CDR1 WSHSY, CDR2 SAAADI. CDR3 length equals 16 residues. Here the CDR3 DNA reads TGCGCCAGCAGTTGGACAGGGGTGTCAAACACCGGGGAGCTGTTTTTT. Translating gives CASSWTGVSNTGELFF.

The genes are TRBV13 and TRBJ2-7; the D is unclear. V lost 0 bases, J lost 0 bases, and 9 bases lay in between. This CDR3 spans 15 amino acids. CDR1 and CDR2 (germline): PRHDT, FYEKMQ (reference sequence). The CDR3 DNA sequence: TGTGCCAGCAGCTTAGGTGGTTACAACTCCTACGAGCAGTACTTC. Its protein product is CASSLGGYNSYEQYF.

The chain is built from TRBV13 and TRBJ2-7, with 14 bases aligning to TRBD2. Germline CDR1 and CDR2: PRHDT and FYEKMQ (reference sequence). After removal of 5 bases from V and 6 bases from J, the junction contained 6 bases not matched to a gene. The CDR3 totals 15 residues. CDR3 residues: CASSPGTSGSPEQYF. In DNA form, the CDR3 reads TGTGCCAGCAGCCCCGGGACTAGCGGGAGCCCCGAGCAGTACTTC.

The genes are TRBV7-9 and TRBJ2-7; TRBD1 might be the D (6 bases). The CDR3 totals 15 residues. Trimming cost V 5 bases and J 1 base, with 15 bases left between them. Germline CDR1 SEHNR, CDR2 FQNEAQ (reference sequence). CDR3 amino acids: CASSPAQGSSYEQYF. As DNA, the CDR3 is TGTGCCAGCAGCCCGGCACAGGGTAGTTCCTACGAGCAGTACTTC.

The V gene is TRBV5-6, the J gene TRBJ1-6, with D possibly TRBD1 on 6 matching bases. CDR3 length: 13 amino acids. V lost 4 bases to trimming and J lost 11 bases, with 13 bases between them. CDR1 and CDR2 (germline): SGHDT, YYEEEE. DNA of the CDR3: TGTGCCAGCAGCCTAGGGGGTATGCCACCCCTCCACTTT. Protein product: CASSLGGMPPLHF.

A remark on this clone: Other nucleotide sequences from this sample produce the same CDR3. V and J are TRBV27 and TRBJ1-5; D uncertain. The CDR3 runs 14 residues. V was trimmed by 4 bases and J by 3 bases, leaving 10 bases between them. Germline V gives CDR1 MNHEY, CDR2 SMNVEV (reference sequence). CDR3 amino acids: CASSYGGSNQPQHF. As DNA, the CDR3 is TGTGCCAGCAGTTACGGAGGGTCCAATCAGCCCCAGCATTTT.

About this clone: The same CDR3 can be traced to other DNA sequences in this sample. The chain recombines TRBV10-1 with TRBJ1-1; D is unclear. Per germline, CDR1 WNHNN and CDR2 SYGVQD (reference sequence). The germline V and J ends were trimmed by 2 bases and 0 bases, with 4 bases remaining between them. The CDR3 totals 13 residues. Here the CDR3 DNA reads TGCGCCAGCAGTGAGGGTATGAACACTGAAGCTTTCTTT. This gives the protein CASSEGMNTEAFF.

The chain joins TRBV27 to TRBJ2-7, with D perhaps TRBD1 or TRBD2 (5 bases each). This CDR3 comprises 13 residues. Germline V gene data show CDR1 as MNHEY and CDR2 as SMNVEV (reference sequence). V gave up 6 bases and J gave up 4 bases, with 13 bases separating them. CDR3 amino acids: CASSPGRMYEQYF. CDR3 nucleotides: TGTGCCAGCAGCCCGGGACGGATGTACGAGCAGTACTTC.

The DNA for the CDR3 is TGCGCCAGCAGCCCCTCAGGGGTGGTTAATGAAAAACTGTTTTTT. It specifies CASSPSGVVNEKLFF. This sequence joins TRBV5-1 and TRBJ1-4; perhaps TRBD1 as D (6 bases). Germline V gene lookup returns CDR1 SGHRS and CDR2 YFSETQ. The length of the CDR3 is 15 residues. V gave up 4 bases and J gave up 4 bases, with 14 bases separating them.

This chain joins TRBV5-6 and TRBJ1-2, with D tentatively TRBD1 (6 bases). With 4 bases removed from V and 6 bases from J, the gap between germline ends came to 16 bases. The CDR3 consists of 14 residues. Per germline, CDR1 SGHDT and CDR2 YYEEEE. The CDR3 is CASSTGGSSDGYTF. The DNA for the CDR3 is TGTGCCAGCAGCACCGGGGGCTCCTCGGATGGCTACACCTTC.

The rearrangement joins TRBV11-2 to TRBJ2-3; D is perhaps TRBD1 or TRBD2 (6 bases each). Trimming removed 4 bases from V and 6 bases from J, with 20 bases in between. The CDR3 contains 16 residues. CDR1 is SGHAT, CDR2 FQNNGV, per germline. CDR3 sequence reads: CASSSEPLRGADTQYF. DNA for the CDR3: TGTGCCAGCAGCTCGGAACCTTTGAGGGGGGCGGATACGCAGTATTTT.

The genes are TRBV6-1 and TRBJ2-5; TRBD2 agrees at 11 bases. The CDR3 covers 16 residues. Germline CDR1 is MNHNS and CDR2 is SASEGT. With 1 base clipped from V and 2 bases from J, the junction kept 3 bases outside the gene matches. The CDR3 reads CASSEGLAGTQETQYF. The CDR3, as DNA: TGTGCCAGCAGTGAAGGACTAGCGGGGACACAAGAGACCCAGTACTTC.

J is TRBJ2-3 and V is TRBV2; 9 nucleotides align to TRBD2. After removal of 11 bases from V and 2 bases from J, the junction contained 5 bases not matched to a gene. CDR1 is SNHLY, CDR2 FYNNEI, per germline. The CDR3 has 13 residues. CDR3 nucleotides: TGTGCCGGAAGCGGGGGGTCCACAGATACGCAGTATTTT. This codes for CAGSGGSTDTQYF. Complete variable domain (other parts from reference TRBV2 and TRBJ2-3): EPEVTQTPSHQVTQMGQEVILRCVPISNHLYFYWYRQILGQKVEFLVSFYNNEISEKSEIFDDQFSVERPDGSNFTLKIRSTKLEDSAMYFCAGSGGSTDTQYFGPGTRLTVL.

V and J are TRBV10-3 and TRBJ2-7; D is possibly TRBD1 or TRBD2 (6 bases each). V was shortened by 5 bases and J by 2 bases, with 16 bases between the two germline ends. The CDR3 sequence is 15 residues long. CDR1 ENHRY and CDR2 SYGVKD come from the germline V gene. Here the CDR3 reads CAISSRTGDTYEQYF. As DNA, the CDR3 is TGTGCCATCAGTTCCCGGACGGGGGACACCTACGAGCAGTACTTC.

The genes are TRBV27 and TRBJ1-3; no reliable D call. The CDR3 runs to 15 residues. Trimming left V 0 bases short and J 0 bases short, with 6 bases between. CDR1 and CDR2 from the germline V gene are MNHEY and SMNVEV (reference sequence). CDR3 coding DNA: TGTGCCAGCAGTTTATCCCCCGACTCTGGAAACACCATATATTTT. As protein: CASSLSPDSGNTIYF.

The table lists this clone with a count of one. The rearrangement uses TRBV15 and TRBJ2-7; 11 bases map to TRBD2. CDR1 is LNHNV and CDR2 is YYDKDF in the germline V gene (reference sequence). The CDR3 loop spans 16 amino acids. Trimming took 0 bases from V and 4 from J; bases not matched to a gene: 5. The CDR3 DNA sequence: TGTGCCACCAGCAGAGATCGGTCTAGCGGGGGGTACGAGCAGTACTTC. It yields the protein CATSRDRSSGGYEQYF. Together with reference TRBV15 and TRBJ2-7, the CDR3 gives the full variable domain: DAMVIQNPRYQVTQFGKPVTLSCSQTLNHNVMYWYQQKSSQAPKLLFHYYDKDFNNEADTPDNFQSRRPNTSFCFLDIRSPGLGDTAMYLCATSRDRSSGGYEQYFGPGTRLTVT.

The chain is built from TRBV6-5 and TRBJ1-2, with unresolved D. There are 12 residues in the CDR3. Looked up from germline, CDR1 is MNHEY and CDR2 is SVGAGI. V shed 6 bases and J shed 5 bases, with 10 bases lying between them. As DNA, the CDR3 is TGTGCCAGCAGCTCGGGGAGTTATGGCTACACCTTC. Its translation is CASSSGSYGYTF.

The rearrangement links TRBV5-1 to TRBJ1-4; TRBD1 matches at 9 bases. Germline CDR1 reads SGHRS; CDR2 reads YFSETQ. CDR3 length equals 18 residues. V lost 3 bases to trimming and J lost 0 bases; unmatched junction nucleotides: 9. CDR3 DNA sequence: TGCGCCAGCAGCTGGGGACAGGGCTTCTTTACAACTAATGAAAAACTGTTTTTT. It is translated as CASSWGQGFFTTNEKLFF.

The V and J genes are TRBV5-1 and TRBJ1-5; possible D gene TRBD1, 5 bases. Germline CDR1 SGHRS, CDR2 YFSETQ. V shed 4 bases and J shed 6 bases, with 23 bases lying between them. The CDR3 length is 17 residues. This chain's CDR3 is CASSPGAGRDSSQPQHF. For the CDR3, the DNA is TGCGCCAGCAGCCCTGGGGCAGGCAGGGATTCCAGTCAGCCCCAGCATTTT.

The chain links TRBV15 to TRBJ1-1; TRBD1 matches at 7 bases. The CDR3 has 12 residues. Germline CDR1 LNHNV, CDR2 YYDKDF (reference sequence). The V and J ends lost 9 bases and 10 bases, in that order; junction bases with no gene match: 11. The CDR3 DNA reads as TGTGCCACAGAGCACGAGGGGGCCAGAGCTTTCTTT. Translated: CATEHEGARAFF.

The chain joins TRBV4-2 to TRBJ1-4; TRBD1 matches 8 bases. CDR1 is LGHNA and CDR2 is YNFKEQ in the germline V gene. Germline trimming cut 2 bases from V and 7 bases from J; bases unmatched to any gene: 6. The CDR3 has 15 residues. This CDR3 reads CASSQLTGGVEKLFF. For the CDR3, the DNA is TGTGCCAGCAGCCAACTTACAGGGGGTGTTGAAAAACTGTTTTTT.

The chain combines TRBV21-1 with TRBJ2-1. TRBV21-1 is noted as a pseudogene. The CDR3 runs 11 residues. The CDR3 DNA sequence: TGTGCCAGCAGCAGGGACGGTGAGCAGTTCTTC. This translates into CASSRDGEQFF.

V is TRBV4-2 and J is TRBJ2-5; 7 bases match TRBD2. The CDR3 has 13 residues. Germline loops: CDR1 LGHNA, CDR2 YNFKEQ. The V segment lost 4 bases and the J segment 4 bases; nucleotides outside the gene matches: 3. The CDR3 here is CASSPTGGETQYF. The CDR3 DNA reads TGTGCCAGCAGCCCGACGGGAGGAGAGACCCAGTACTTC.